The 31 T cell receptor beta chains presented below share a single source sample, sequenced in a study of a mutant IDH1 vaccine in newly diagnosed glioma. No antigens are known for them. Time point meaning: week 47, end of study. Every single dose of the vaccine, 300 ug of mutant IDH1 20-mer peptide, came with topical imiquimod. This table comes from immunoSEQ multiplex PCR, and its TCRdb copy is limited to in-frame clones, with some not included. Of roughly 34,000 clones listed, around 90% were seen once; the top ten hold 5% to 6%. This sample comprised PBMCs, obtained from a glioma patient whose treatment included an IDH1 peptide vaccine. Every receptor here comes from a woman between 40 and 55 years old with glioma.

This clone was found once. CDR3 sequence reads: CASSLLTGRSTGELFF. CDR3 DNA sequence: TGTGCCAGCAGCTTACTGACAGGGCGGAGCACCGGGGAGCTGTTTTTT. V gene TRBV7-3 combines with J gene TRBJ2-2; 7 bases fit TRBD1. Germline V CDR1 and CDR2: SGHTA, FQGTGA. Trimming took 2 bases from V and 4 from J; bases not matched to a gene: 7. This CDR3 has 16 residues.

The chain has TRBV6-5 and TRBJ1-4; TRBD1 is a possible D gene (6 bases). Trimming pared 2 bases from V and 2 bases from J, leaving 12 bases between. The length of the CDR3 is 16 residues. Germline V gene sequence: CDR1 MNHEY, CDR2 SVGAGI. The CDR3 DNA reads TGTGCCAGCAGTTACGATCACAGGGCCACTAATGAAAAACTGTTTTTT. Protein: CASSYDHRATNEKLFF.

The chain recombines TRBV5-1 with TRBJ1-1; possibly TRBD1 for D (5 bases). The CDR3 spans 16 residues. CDR1 and CDR2 from the germline V gene are SGHRS and YFSETQ. Trimming took off 3 bases at V and 0 bases at J, with 15 bases between the two ends. CDR3 amino acids: CASSSRGDRVNTEAFF. CDR3 bases: TGCGCCAGCAGCTCCCGGGGCGACAGAGTGAACACTGAAGCTTTCTTT.

The chain carries TRBV5-6 and TRBJ1-5; D might be TRBD1 (6 bases). The germline gives CDR1 SGHDT, CDR2 YYEEEE. Trimming took 2 bases from V and 4 from J, leaving 10 bases between them. This CDR3 is built from 14 residues. The DNA of the CDR3 is TGTGCCAGCAGCTTACAGGGAGTGAATCAGCCCCAGCATTTT. Protein product: CASSLQGVNQPQHF.

The rearrangement links TRBV6-7 to TRBJ1-3; no reliable D call. TRBV6-7 has ORF status, its function being uncertain. The CDR3 contains 16 residues. Trimming pared 5 bases from V and 0 bases from J, leaving 14 bases between. This chain's CDR3 is CASSPTLTVSGNTIYF. Written as DNA, the CDR3 is TGTGCCAGCAGTCCGACACTCACTGTCTCTGGAAACACCATATATTTT.

The rearrangement uses TRBV9 and TRBJ1-1, with D maybe TRBD1 (5 bases). The CDR3 is made up of 13 amino acids. CDR1 is SGDLS, CDR2 YYNGEE, per germline. V dropped 3 bases and J dropped 10 bases, with 16 bases sitting between them. The CDR3 loop is CASSAGLSQVAFF. The CDR3 bases are TGTGCCAGCAGCGCAGGGTTATCCCAGGTAGCTTTCTTT.

The chain has TRBV7-2 and TRBJ2-3, with D hard to call. In germline, CDR1 is SGHTA, CDR2 FQGNSA. This CDR3 spans 13 amino acids. V was pared by 6 bases and J by 2 bases, with 9 bases between. The CDR3, as DNA: TGTGCCAGCAGTCGCCCCTCCACAGATACGCAGTATTTT. Translating it yields CASSRPSTDTQYF.

The chain couples TRBV2 to TRBJ1-2, with D perhaps TRBD1 (6 bases). The CDR3 is made up of 13 amino acids. V lost 8 bases to trimming and J lost 6 bases, with 16 bases between them. Germline values: CDR1 SNHLY, CDR2 FYNNEI. The DNA for the CDR3 is TGTGCCAGCGGTGGTACAGGGAGAGATGGCTACACCTTC. Residues: CASGGTGRDGYTF.

The chain is built from TRBV18 and TRBJ2-1, with 7 positions matching TRBD2. There are 15 residues in the CDR3. J gave up 5 bases and V 0 bases, and 4 bases lay outside the gene matches. Germline V gives CDR1 KGHSH, CDR2 LQKENI. The DNA of the CDR3 is TGTGCCAGCTCACCACCGGGACTATCTGACAATGAGCAGTTCTTC. Its translation: CASSPPGLSDNEQFF.

The genes are TRBV2 and TRBJ1-2, with 8 positions matching TRBD1. Losses at the gene ends were 7 bases for V and 7 bases for J; bases not matched to a gene: 8. The V gene's germline CDR1 is SNHLY and CDR2 FYNNEI. CDR3 length: 13 residues. DNA for the CDR3: TGTGCCAGCAAGACAGGGGTCTTCGTTGGCTACACCTTC. The encoded protein is CASKTGVFVGYTF.

This sequence joins TRBV7-9 and TRBJ2-5; 7 positions match TRBD1. V was pared by 5 bases and J by 4 bases, with 7 bases of the junction left unmatched. Germline V CDR1 and CDR2: SEHNR, FQNEAQ (reference sequence). The CDR3 is 14 amino acids. In DNA, the CDR3 is TGTGCCAGCAGCCCCACAGGGGCGGTAGAGACCCAGTACTTC. Protein product: CASSPTGAVETQYF.

This clone came up a few times. The chain has TRBV4-1 and TRBJ2-1; TRBD1 matches at 11 bases. In germline, CDR1 is MGHRA, CDR2 YSYEKL. With 4 bases clipped from V and 12 bases from J, the junction kept 5 bases outside the gene matches. The CDR3 is 13 residues long. DNA of the CDR3: TGCGCCAGCAGCCCTCGGACAGGGGGCAGGCAGTTCTTC. It encodes CASSPRTGGRQFF.

The chain employs TRBV14 and TRBJ2-1; unclear D gene. CDR1 is SGHDN, CDR2 FVKESK, per germline. Trimming pared 3 bases from V and 11 bases from J, leaving 11 bases between. This CDR3 is built from 12 residues. CDR3 nucleotide sequence: TGTGCCAGCAGCCAGCCGGGTCTTCAGCAGTTCTTC. Protein: CASSQPGLQQFF.

The chain links TRBV6-5 to TRBJ1-2; the D is unclear. The CDR3 loop spans 13 amino acids. Per the germline V gene, CDR1 is MNHEY and CDR2 is SVGAGI. Trimming shortened V by 6 bases and J by 8 bases, and 16 bases separated the two germline ends. CDR3 residues: CASRPERLRGYTF. The DNA of the CDR3 is TGTGCCAGCAGGCCCGAGAGGCTTCGCGGCTACACCTTC.

The chain has TRBV4-1 and TRBJ2-4; D not resolved. The CDR3 is 16 residues long. The germline V and J ends were trimmed by 2 bases and 0 bases, with 11 bases remaining between them. Per germline, CDR1 MGHRA and CDR2 YSYEKL. As DNA, the CDR3 is TGCGCCAGCAGCCAATTCGAAGCGACAGCCAAAAACATTCAGTACTTC. Protein: CASSQFEATAKNIQYF.

This chain links TRBV5-1 with TRBJ2-7; D ambiguous. Germline values: CDR1 SGHRS, CDR2 YFSETQ. CDR3 length equals 14 residues. Trimming left V 2 bases short and J 1 base short, with 10 bases between. The CDR3 region is CASSFGPTSYEQYF. CDR3 nucleotide sequence: TGCGCCAGCAGCTTTGGCCCTACTTCCTACGAGCAGTACTTC.

The chain recombines TRBV29-1 with TRBJ1-1, with D unresolved. Looked up from germline, CDR1 is SQVTM and CDR2 is ANQGSEA. The CDR3 extends over 14 amino acids. The ends were cut back, 2 bases at V and 4 bases at J, with 14 bases in the middle. The DNA of the CDR3 is TGCAGCGTTGAATGGCTCCTAAGGAGCACTGAAGCTTTCTTT. This gives the protein CSVEWLLRSTEAFF.

The chain is built from TRBV4-2 and TRBJ1-1; D uncertain. CDR1 is LGHNA and CDR2 is YNFKEQ in the germline V gene. The CDR3 contains 17 residues. V lost 3 bases and J 1 base, leaving 18 bases between the germline ends. The CDR3 loop reads CASSHPGKGSKNTEAFF. CDR3 DNA sequence: TGTGCCAGCAGCCATCCCGGGAAAGGGAGTAAGAACACTGAAGCTTTCTTT.

The gene calls are TRBV5-1 and TRBJ2-5, with D possibly called TRBD1 or TRBD2 (6 bases each). There are 16 residues in the CDR3. In germline, CDR1 is SGHRS, CDR2 YFSETQ. V lost 1 base, J lost 4 bases, and 17 bases lay in between. The chain's CDR3 is CASSLYSGALGETQYF. The CDR3, as DNA: TGCGCCAGCAGCTTGTATTCGGGGGCGTTGGGAGAGACCCAGTACTTC.

The CDR3 coding sequence is TGCGCCAGCAGCCCTGGGACAACAGGGGGGGGATCAACTAATGAAAAACTGTTTTTT. This translates into CASSPGTTGGGSTNEKLFF. The chain employs TRBV5-1 and TRBJ1-4; TRBD1 matches at 8 bases. V shed 4 bases and J 0 bases; nucleotides not matched to a gene: 14. CDR1 and CDR2 (germline): SGHRS, YFSETQ. The CDR3 spans 19 residues.

The V call is TRBV18, the J call TRBJ1-1, with a possible D match to TRBD1 (6 bases). This CDR3 spans 14 amino acids. The germline V gene has CDR1 KGHSH and CDR2 LQKENI. V lost 5 bases and J lost 1, with 11 bases in between. The CDR3 here is CASSSDRQNTEAFF. The CDR3 bases are TGTGCCAGCTCATCCGACAGGCAGAACACTGAAGCTTTCTTT. The full variable domain, completed using reference TRBV18 and TRBJ1-1, is NAGVMQNPRHLVRRRGQEARLRCSPMKGHSHVYWYRQLPEEGLKFMVYLQKENIIDESGMPKERFSAEFPKEGPSILRIQQVVRGDSAAYFCASSSDRQNTEAFFGQGTRLTVV.

This chain connects TRBV5-4 to TRBJ2-2; the D gene is possibly TRBD2 (6 bases). This CDR3 comprises 15 residues. Germline V CDR1 and CDR2: SGHNT, YYREEE (reference sequence). V dropped 0 bases and J dropped 5 bases, with 11 bases sitting between them. The CDR3 spells CASSLDGTGTGELFF. CDR3 DNA: TGTGCCAGCAGCTTGGATGGGACTGGGACCGGGGAGCTGTTTTTT.

The chain employs TRBV7-9 and TRBJ2-2; tentatively, D is TRBD1 (6 bases). V dropped 2 bases and J dropped 1 base, with 11 bases sitting between them. CDR1 and CDR2 from the germline V gene are SEHNR and FQNEAQ (reference sequence). This CDR3 is 16 amino acids long. CDR3 protein: CASSLRTEENTGELFF. Written as DNA, the CDR3 is TGTGCCAGCAGCTTACGGACAGAAGAGAACACCGGGGAGCTGTTTTTT.

This clone occurred a few times. The CDR3 is CASSQWVRRRTGELFF. In nucleotides, the CDR3 is TGTGCCAGCAGCCAATGGGTCAGGAGGCGCACCGGGGAGCTGTTTTTT. The rearrangement uses TRBV14 and TRBJ2-2; a possible D gene is TRBD2 (5 bases). Trimming took off 2 bases at V and 4 bases at J, with 14 bases between the two ends. Germline V lookup: CDR1 SGHDN, CDR2 FVKESK. The CDR3 contains 16 residues.

The J gene is TRBJ2-1, the V gene TRBV2, with 16 bases lining up with TRBD2. This CDR3 spans 14 amino acids. CDR1 is SNHLY, CDR2 FYNNEI, per germline. Trimming took 6 bases from V and 12 from J; bases not matched to a gene: 5. Here the CDR3 reads CASRGLAGGPRQFF. In DNA form, the CDR3 reads TGTGCCAGCAGGGGACTAGCGGGGGGGCCAAGGCAGTTCTTC.

The V and J genes are TRBV10-2 and TRBJ2-5; no definite D call. V shed 6 bases and J shed 2 bases, with 16 bases lying between them. The CDR3 is 15 amino acids. Germline V CDR1 and CDR2: WSHSY, SAAADI. The CDR3 DNA reads TGCGCCAGCAGAAAAGGCTCAATGACACAAGAGACCCAGTACTTC. Protein product: CASRKGSMTQETQYF.

Comment on this clone: Within the sample, other DNA sequences also encode this same CDR3. CDR3 sequence: CASSFSQETQYF. CDR3 coding DNA: TGCGCCAGCAGTTTCTCCCAAGAGACCCAGTACTTC. The chain links TRBV5-1 to TRBJ2-5, with D unresolved. Per the germline V gene, CDR1 is SGHRS and CDR2 is YFSETQ. Trimming shortened V by 5 bases and J by 1 base, and 6 bases separated the two germline ends. This CDR3 has 12 residues.

This clone was seen only a few times. This sequence joins TRBV4-2 and TRBJ2-3; D is unresolved. The germline gives CDR1 LGHNA, CDR2 YNFKEQ. The CDR3 spans 14 residues. The germline V and J ends were trimmed by 0 bases and 4 bases, with 8 bases remaining between them. CDR3 region: CASSQDMVPDTQYF. The CDR3 DNA sequence: TGTGCCAGCAGCCAAGATATGGTTCCAGATACGCAGTATTTT.

The V call is TRBV6-5, the J call TRBJ2-2, with D hard to call. V gave up 7 bases and J gave up 1 base, with 10 bases separating them. There are 14 residues in the CDR3. From germline, CDR1 is MNHEY and CDR2 SVGAGI. CDR3 nucleotide sequence: TGTGCCAGCAAACCGCGGCAGAACACCGGGGAGCTGTTTTTT. This translates into CASKPRQNTGELFF.

V gene TRBV5-1 combines with J gene TRBJ2-1; TRBD2 matches at 12 bases. Losses at the gene ends were 4 bases for V and 2 bases for J; bases not matched to a gene: 4. Germline V gene lookup returns CDR1 SGHRS and CDR2 YFSETQ. The CDR3 consists of 16 residues. This CDR3 reads CASSPLAGGPYNEQFF. In DNA form, the CDR3 reads TGCGCCAGCAGCCCCCTAGCGGGAGGGCCCTACAATGAGCAGTTCTTC.

V and J are TRBV6-1 and TRBJ2-1, with D uncertain. V was pared by 6 bases and J by 0 bases, with 9 bases between. Germline CDR1 reads MNHNS; CDR2 reads SASEGT. This CDR3 has 14 residues. This chain's CDR3 is CASRVISSYNEQFF. CDR3 bases: TGTGCCAGCAGGGTCATAAGCTCCTACAATGAGCAGTTCTTC.